This TCR beta chain was profiled in a study of blood T cell repertoires in COVID-19 (TCRdb year 2020). Notes on the research overall: Samples covering the acute and convalescent phases of COVID-19 were provided by collaborators in the United States, Italy and Spain. The prospective study material was composed of cDNA or gDNA derived from T cells, B-cell-depleted T cells, or PBMCs. The dataset comprised deeply sampled blood TCRbeta repertoires from subjects exposed to, actively infected with, or recovered from COVID-19. The repertoires were released in a freely available public database meant as a resource for research on the immune response to SARS-CoV-2. The samples were drawn from two sources: the first 160 participants of the ongoing ImmuneRACE study, and over 1,000 subjects contributed by 6 global collaborators. Sample metadata almost always included a de-identified subject ID, COVID-19 status, age in years and sex. Where available, HLA class I and class II types were taken from metadata supplied by the sample provider and were not determined by assay-based typing.

On this clone: Its specific antigen is unknown. It has no much larger one-base neighbor in the sample; base qualities were not kept.

The full study reports these points: The quantity of clinical and demographic metadata differed by source and by participant and was supplied without curation.

TCRbeta CDR3 regions were amplified from genomic DNA by means of the immunoSEQ Assay, a bias-controlled multiplex PCR. On the authors' methods: The number of nucleated cells in each sample was estimated by amplification of reference gene primers within the assay. Sequence reads were collapsed and filtered to measure the absolute abundance of every unique TCRbeta CDR3 rearrangement. Productive Simpson clonality was computed per sample as the square root of Simpson's diversity index over productive rearrangements. The source is immuneACCESS, and TCRdb retained only in-frame sequences with V and J called. Part of the clones is not carried over; for the studies checked, unresolved V genes explain less than half of this, and the remainder is unexplained. V and J calls and clone size are those listed in that table; D and trimming were worked out from the DNA. Across this sample there are 250,000 to 300,000 clones, with over 65% seen only once. The top ten constitute about 4.9% of the sample.

A second Seattle source provided samples from volunteer blood donors who had recovered from COVID-19. The collaborating institutions used their own protocols to collect whole blood in K2EDTA tubes. For TCRbeta analysis, collaborators shipped samples as frozen whole blood, isolated PBMCs, or DNA extracted from either of those sample types. The CDR3, from cysteine to phenylalanine, totals 15 residues. Here the CDR3 DNA is all that survives: 45 bases in frame from base 1. As encoded in the germline V gene, CDR1 is MDHEN while CDR2 is SYDVKM. V loses 3 bases, J loses 7 bases, and the germline ends lie 19 bases apart.

The rearrangement joined TRBV28 to TRBJ2-7; TRBD1 is perhaps the D gene, given 7 matching bases. Sequences were obtained from peripheral blood. The source of this sequence is a man in his sixties who had recovered from COVID-19. The sequence in DNA is TGTGCCAGCAGTTTTGGGGGGACAGCCCGACGAGAGCAGTACTTC. Its protein is CASSFGGTARREQYF.